The clone carrying this TCR beta chain has a count of ten or more. Its antigen is unknown. TCRdb independently ran MiXCR on the 5' RACE reads; one entry per CDR3 protein. The sample lists about 300,000 distinct CDR3 sequences, 8.7% seen once, with around 3.3% in the top ten. The data are from a study of T cells after yellow fever vaccination. General study results and limits: A large majority of primary-vaccination clones showed up again after the booster (under 98% CD4, roughly 91% CD8). The appearance of a small share of clonotypes in both CD4 and CD8 compartments was observed. Peak timing came faster in the weaker secondary response, day 5 versus 15.

Looked up from germline, CDR1 is SGHAT and CDR2 is FQNNGV. The CDR3 totals 15 residues. Deletions cut 1 base from V and 6 bases from J, with 12 bases between. The chain uses TRBV11-2 and TRBJ2-2; D possibly corresponds to TRBD1 (5 bases). This sequence originates from a man between 18 and 35 years old who received the YFV17D yellow fever vaccine. The sequenced sample was CD4+ T cells sorted from PBMCs, obtained 5 days after the yellow fever booster vaccination. The CDR3 sequence: CASSLADMSAGELFF. The CDR3 nucleotides are TGTGCCAGCAGCTTAGCGGACATGTCCGCCGGGGAGCTGTTTTTT.